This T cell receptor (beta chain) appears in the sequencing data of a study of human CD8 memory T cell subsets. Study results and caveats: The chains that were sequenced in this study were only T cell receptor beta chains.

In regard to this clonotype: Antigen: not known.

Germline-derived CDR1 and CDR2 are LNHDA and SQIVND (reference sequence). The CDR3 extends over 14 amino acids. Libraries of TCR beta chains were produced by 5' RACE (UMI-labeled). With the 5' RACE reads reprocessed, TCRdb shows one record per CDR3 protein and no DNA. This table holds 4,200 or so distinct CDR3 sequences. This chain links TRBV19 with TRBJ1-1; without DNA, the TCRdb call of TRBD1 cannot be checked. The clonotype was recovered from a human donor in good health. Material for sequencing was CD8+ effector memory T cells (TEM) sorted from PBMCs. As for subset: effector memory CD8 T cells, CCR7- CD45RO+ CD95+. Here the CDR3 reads CASRARDIITEAFF.